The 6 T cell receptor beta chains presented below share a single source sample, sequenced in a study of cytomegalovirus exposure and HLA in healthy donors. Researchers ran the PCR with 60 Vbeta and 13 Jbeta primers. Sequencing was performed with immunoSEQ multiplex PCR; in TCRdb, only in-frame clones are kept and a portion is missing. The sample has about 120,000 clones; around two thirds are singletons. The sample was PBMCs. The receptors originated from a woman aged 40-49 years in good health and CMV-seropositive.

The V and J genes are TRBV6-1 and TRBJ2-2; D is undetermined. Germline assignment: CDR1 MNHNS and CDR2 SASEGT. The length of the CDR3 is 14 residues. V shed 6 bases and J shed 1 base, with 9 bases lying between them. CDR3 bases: TGTGCCAGCAGCGGTGACTGGAACACCGGGGAGCTGTTTTTT. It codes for CASSGDWNTGELFF.

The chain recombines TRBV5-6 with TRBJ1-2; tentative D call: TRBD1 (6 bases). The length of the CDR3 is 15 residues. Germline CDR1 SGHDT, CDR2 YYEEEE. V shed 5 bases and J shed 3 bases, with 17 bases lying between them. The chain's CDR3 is CASRRIGGPHYGYTF. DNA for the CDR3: TGTGCCAGCAGGAGGATAGGGGGTCCCCACTATGGCTACACCTTC.

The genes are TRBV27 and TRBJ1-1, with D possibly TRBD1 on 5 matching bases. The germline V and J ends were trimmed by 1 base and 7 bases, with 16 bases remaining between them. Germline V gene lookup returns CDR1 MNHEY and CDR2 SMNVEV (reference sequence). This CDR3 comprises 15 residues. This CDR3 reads CASSLFQGFRFEAFF. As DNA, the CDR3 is TGTGCCAGCAGTTTATTCCAGGGTTTTCGGTTTGAAGCTTTCTTT.

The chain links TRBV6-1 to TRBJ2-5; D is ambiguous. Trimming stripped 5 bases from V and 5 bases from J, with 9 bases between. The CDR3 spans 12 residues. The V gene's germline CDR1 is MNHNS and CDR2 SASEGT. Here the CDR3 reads CASSITRETQYF. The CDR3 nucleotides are TGTGCCAGCAGTATCACCAGGGAGACCCAGTACTTC.

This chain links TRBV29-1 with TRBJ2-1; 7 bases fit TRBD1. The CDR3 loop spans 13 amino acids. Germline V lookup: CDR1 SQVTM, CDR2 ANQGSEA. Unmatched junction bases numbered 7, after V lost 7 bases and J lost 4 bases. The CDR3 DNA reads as TGCAGCGCCCGAGAGGGGGCTTACAATGAGCAGTTCTTC. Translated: CSAREGAYNEQFF.

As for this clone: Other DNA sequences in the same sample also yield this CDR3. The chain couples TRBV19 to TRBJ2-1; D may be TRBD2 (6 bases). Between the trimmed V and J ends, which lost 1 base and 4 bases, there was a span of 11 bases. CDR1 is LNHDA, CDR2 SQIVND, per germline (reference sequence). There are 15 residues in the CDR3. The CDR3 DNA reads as TGTGCCAGTAGTATAGTTAGCGGTCCATACAATGAGCAGTTCTTC. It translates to CASSIVSGPYNEQFF. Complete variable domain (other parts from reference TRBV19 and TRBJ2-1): DGGITQSPKYLFRKEGQNVTLSCEQNLNHDAMYWYRQDPGQGLRLIYYSQIVNDFQKGDIAEGYSVSREKKESFPLTVTSAQKNPTAFYLCASSIVSGPYNEQFFGPGTRLTVL.